One and the same sample provided the 32 T cell receptor beta chains below, sequenced in a study of cytomegalovirus exposure and HLA in healthy donors (dated by TCRdb to between 2016 and 2019). Receptor libraries were prepared by the immunoSEQ multiplex PCR assay. The table was pulled from immuneACCESS by TCRdb, which kept in-frame rearrangements only. Such tables lose some clones; where checked, under half of the loss comes from unresolved V genes, and the rest has no known cause. Counted in this sample were about 68,000 clones; roughly nine tenths of them appeared once. Of the sample, about 3% is held by the ten largest clones. Sequenced material: PBMCs. The receptors were gathered from a young man in good health and CMV-seronegative.

The gene calls are TRBV9 and TRBJ2-5; D remains unclear. Germline-derived CDR1 and CDR2 are SGDLS and YYNGEE. The CDR3 is 14 amino acids. Deletions cut 3 bases from V and 4 bases from J, with 13 bases between. The CDR3 coding sequence is TGTGCCAGCAGCGCCAGACTGAGTGGAGAGACCCAGTACTTC. Protein product: CASSARLSGETQYF. The full variable domain, with the rest looked up from reference TRBV9 and TRBJ2-5, is DSGVTQTPKHLITATGQRVTLRCSPRSGDLSVYWYQQSLDQGLQFLIQYYNGEERAKGNILERFSAQQFPDLHSELNLSSLELGDSALYFCASSARLSGETQYFGPGTRLLVL.

V gene TRBV5-4 combines with J gene TRBJ1-2; D possibly corresponds to TRBD1 (6 bases). Germline V gene sequence: CDR1 SGHNT, CDR2 YYREEE (reference sequence). The CDR3 loop spans 15 amino acids. Trimming removed 2 bases at V and 8 bases at J, with 19 bases between. The CDR3 DNA reads as TGTGCCAGCAGCTTTAGTCACAGGGAGGGGAGAGGCTACACCTTC. The encoded protein is CASSFSHREGRGYTF.

The chain joins TRBV7-2 to TRBJ1-1; D remains unclear. The V gene's germline CDR1 is SGHTA and CDR2 FQGNSA. The CDR3 spans 15 residues. Trimming left V 5 bases short and J 3 bases short, with 16 bases between. CDR3 sequence reads: CASSHPRSGDTEAFF. The CDR3 region has the DNA TGTGCCAGCAGCCATCCAAGGAGCGGGGACACTGAAGCTTTCTTT.

V gene TRBV29-1 combines with J gene TRBJ1-4; 7 positions match TRBD1. There are 14 residues in the CDR3. The junction had 5 bases not matched to a gene; V was cut back by 4 bases and J by 3 bases. The germline gives CDR1 SQVTM, CDR2 ANQGSEA. CDR3 DNA sequence: TGCAGCGTTGCAAGGACAGGACCTAATGAAAAACTGTTTTTT. Translating it yields CSVARTGPNEKLFF.

The chain is built from TRBV6-5 and TRBJ1-1, with a weak D call TRBD1 (5 bases). The CDR3 contains 14 residues. Germline CDR1 is MNHEY and CDR2 is SVGAGI. Trimming removed 2 bases from V and 0 bases from J, with 7 bases in between. Here the CDR3 DNA reads TGTGCCAGCAGTTACCAGGGATTGAACACTGAAGCTTTCTTT. Protein product: CASSYQGLNTEAFF.

The chain has TRBV28 and TRBJ2-1; D gene unclear. Germline assignment: CDR1 MDHEN and CDR2 SYDVKM. The CDR3 runs 13 residues. V shed 5 bases and J shed 5 bases, with 10 bases lying between them. The CDR3 is CASSAPGNNEQFF. DNA of the CDR3: TGTGCCAGCAGTGCACCGGGTAACAATGAGCAGTTCTTC.

The chain recombines TRBV6-6 with TRBJ1-1; no definite D call. The CDR3 loop spans 13 amino acids. CDR1 is MNHNY, CDR2 SVGAGI, per germline (reference sequence). Trimming removed 10 bases from V and 1 base from J, with 13 bases in between. In DNA form, the CDR3 reads TGTGCCATCGTCTCACTCCGGAACACTGAAGCTTTCTTT. Translated, it gives CAIVSLRNTEAFF.

V is TRBV30 and J is TRBJ2-2; a weak D match, TRBD1 (6 bases). Germline V CDR1 and CDR2: GTSNPN, SVGIG (reference sequence). The CDR3 consists of 17 residues. The V end lost 8 bases, the J end lost 0 bases, and 22 bases lay between the germline ends. Here the CDR3 DNA reads TGTGCCAGGACCCCTTCATACAGGGTCCCGAACACCGGGGAGCTGTTTTTT. Translating it yields CARTPSYRVPNTGELFF.

This clone was counted a single time. The chain combines TRBV19 with TRBJ2-3, with D perhaps matching TRBD1 (5 bases). V lost 10 bases to trimming and J lost 2 bases, with 16 bases between them. Germline V gene data show CDR1 as LNHDA and CDR2 as SQIVND (reference sequence). The CDR3 contains 14 residues. This CDR3 is CATKQVPSTDTQYF. In DNA, the CDR3 is TGTGCCACAAAACAGGTCCCGTCCACAGATACGCAGTATTTT.

The chain joins TRBV7-3 to TRBJ2-1, with TRBD2 matching over 12 bases. J gave up 9 bases and V 0 bases, and 6 bases lay outside the gene matches. Germline V gene lookup returns CDR1 SGHTA and CDR2 FQGTGA. The CDR3 is made up of 16 amino acids. CDR3 DNA: TGTGCCAGCAGCTTAACGACTAGCGGGAGAGAAGGTGAGCAGTTCTTC. Translating gives CASSLTTSGREGEQFF.

The chain employs TRBV16 and TRBJ2-7; D gene ambiguous. CDR3 size: 13 residues. V was cut by 0 bases and J by 9 bases, with 12 bases left in between. CDR1 is KGHSY and CDR2 is FQNENV in the germline V gene. CDR3 bases: TGTGCCAGCAGCCAATCCTTCCTTCTAAGGCAGTACTTC. This sequence encodes CASSQSFLLRQYF.

The chain has TRBV29-1 and TRBJ1-2, with D possibly being TRBD1 (6 bases). CDR1 and CDR2 (germline): SQVTM, ANQGSEA. CDR3 size: 13 residues. Trimming took off 4 bases at V and 2 bases at J, with 11 bases between the two ends. The CDR3 nucleotides read TGCAGCGTTGTGCCAGGGGAAAACTATGGCTACACCTTC. Translated, it gives CSVVPGENYGYTF.

The J gene is TRBJ1-1, the V gene TRBV6-5; 7 positions match TRBD1. The J segment lost 0 bases and the V segment lost 9 bases, leaving 4 bases of the junction unmatched. The germline gives CDR1 MNHEY, CDR2 SVGAGI. The CDR3 is 13 residues long. The CDR3 reads CASMTGMNTEAFF. The CDR3 DNA reads TGTGCCAGTATGACAGGGATGAACACTGAAGCTTTCTTT.

The V call is TRBV9, the J call TRBJ2-6; D gene unclear. CDR3 length: 15 residues. V was cut by 2 bases and J by 4 bases, with 10 bases left in between. Germline V gene data show CDR1 as SGDLS and CDR2 as YYNGEE. CDR3 amino acids: CASSVRSMGANVLTF. The CDR3 DNA reads TGTGCCAGCAGCGTGCGGTCAATGGGGGCCAACGTCCTGACTTTC.

V and J are TRBV10-3 and TRBJ2-3, with a possible D match to TRBD2 (6 bases). Trimming removed 11 bases from V and 2 bases from J, with 14 bases in between. This CDR3 spans 13 amino acids. Germline assignment: CDR1 ENHRY and CDR2 SYGVKD. The CDR3 protein is CASQAGLTDTQYF. For the CDR3, the DNA is TGTGCCTCCCAAGCGGGCCTCACAGATACGCAGTATTTT.

The chain has TRBV4-3 and TRBJ2-3; no definite D call. CDR1 and CDR2 (germline): LGHNA, YSLEER. This CDR3 region has 16 residues. Trimming shortened V by 1 base and J by 6 bases, and 17 bases separated the two germline ends. The CDR3 nucleotides are TGCGCCAGCAGCCAAGGGTCCGCTCGACTTTCCGATACGCAGTATTTT. Amino acids: CASSQGSARLSDTQYF.

The chain uses TRBV4-2 and TRBJ2-3; 8 bases are a match to TRBD2. CDR3 length: 16 amino acids. J lost 2 bases, V lost 4 bases, and 8 bases had no gene match. The V gene's germline CDR1 is LGHNA and CDR2 YNFKEQ. The CDR3 nucleotides are TGTGCCAGCAGCCTAAACTCGGGGGGGCTCACAGATACGCAGTATTTT. It encodes CASSLNSGGLTDTQYF.

The V and J genes are TRBV28 and TRBJ2-2; TRBD2 might be the D (6 bases). V lost 3 bases and J 0 bases, leaving 11 bases between the germline ends. This CDR3 contains 16 residues. Germline V gene sequence: CDR1 MDHEN, CDR2 SYDVKM. CDR3 nucleotide sequence: TGTGCCAGCAGTTTCCATTCTAGCGCGAACACCGGGGAGCTGTTTTTT. Translated, it gives CASSFHSSANTGELFF.

The gene calls are TRBV7-2 and TRBJ2-7; TRBD2 might be the D (5 bases). The germline V and J ends were trimmed by 5 bases and 7 bases, with 21 bases remaining between them. Germline assignment: CDR1 SGHTA and CDR2 FQGNSA. CDR3 size: 15 residues. The CDR3: CASSLTRLAPGEQYF. The CDR3 DNA follows: TGTGCCAGCAGCCTTACCCGCTTAGCTCCGGGAGAGCAGTACTTC. The variable domain in full, completed from reference TRBV7-2 and TRBJ2-7, reads GAGVSQSPSNKVTEKGKDVELRCDPISGHTALYWYRQSLGQGLEFLIYFQGNSAPDKSGLPSDRFSAERTGGSVSTLTIQRTQQEDSAVYLCASSLTRLAPGEQYFGPGTRLTVT.

The rearrangement uses TRBV11-3 and TRBJ2-7; D may be TRBD2 (6 bases). Between the trimmed V and J ends, which lost 6 bases and 0 bases, there was a span of 9 bases. Per germline, CDR1 SGHNT and CDR2 YENEEA. The CDR3 length is 13 residues. CDR3 sequence: CASSRGTSYEQYF. The CDR3 region has the DNA TGTGCCAGCAGTCGCGGGACCTCCTACGAGCAGTACTTC.

The V and J genes are TRBV7-3 and TRBJ2-1, with D tentatively TRBD2 (5 bases). The CDR3 has 16 residues. V dropped 4 bases and J dropped 0 bases, with 13 bases sitting between them. Germline CDR1 is SGHTA and CDR2 is FQGTGA. CDR3 coding DNA: TGTGCCAGCAGCTCCGGACTGGCGAGCTCCTACAATGAGCAGTTCTTC. Residues: CASSSGLASSYNEQFF.

V and J are TRBV7-2 and TRBJ2-1, with D perhaps TRBD2 (6 bases). There are 13 residues in the CDR3. Germline CDR1 and CDR2: SGHTA and FQGNSA. The V end was cut by 1 base, the J end by 9 bases, with 10 bases between. The CDR3 loop reads CASSLVRGSEQFF. DNA of the CDR3: TGTGCCAGCAGCTTAGTACGGGGGAGTGAGCAGTTCTTC.

This chain connects TRBV28 to TRBJ2-6; 8 bases fit TRBD2. After removal of 8 bases from V and 0 bases from J, the junction contained 0 bases not matched to a gene. CDR1 MDHEN and CDR2 SYDVKM come from the germline V gene. The CDR3 spans 14 residues. CDR3 region: CASRGGSGANVLTF. In DNA, the CDR3 is TGTGCCAGCCGGGGGGGCTCTGGGGCCAACGTCCTGACTTTC.

The V call is TRBV28, the J call TRBJ2-5, with unresolved D. This CDR3 is built from 15 residues. CDR1 MDHEN and CDR2 SYDVKM come from the germline V gene. Deletions cut 5 bases from V and 3 bases from J, with 16 bases between. The CDR3 sequence is CASSPFMAVKETQYF. The CDR3 bases are TGTGCCAGCAGTCCGTTCATGGCTGTAAAAGAGACCCAGTACTTC.

The rearrangement joins TRBV4-2 to TRBJ2-5, with 12 bases identical to TRBD2. CDR1 LGHNA and CDR2 YNFKEQ come from the germline V gene. V shed 1 base and J 7 bases; nucleotides not matched to a gene: 7. The CDR3 is 16 residues long. The CDR3 DNA is TGTGCCAGCAGCCAAGCGTCTAGCGGGAGGGCCGGGACCCAGTACTTC. It translates to CASSQASSGRAGTQYF.

V usage is TRBV28 and J usage is TRBJ2-7; 8 nucleotides line up with TRBD1. After removal of 4 bases from V and 1 base from J, the junction contained 6 bases not matched to a gene. Germline V CDR1 and CDR2: MDHEN, SYDVKM. The CDR3 runs to 15 residues. CDR3 coding DNA: TGTGCCAGCAGTTCTTGGACAGGGCTTTCCTACGAGCAGTACTTC. This codes for CASSSWTGLSYEQYF.

The chain is built from TRBV9 and TRBJ2-1, with 7 bases fitting TRBD1. The ends lost 3 bases at V and 2 bases at J; junction bases unmatched: 5. Germline assignment: CDR1 SGDLS and CDR2 YYNGEE. This CDR3 comprises 15 residues. Here the CDR3 reads CASSERGPTYNEQFF. The CDR3 region has the DNA TGTGCCAGCAGCGAGAGGGGGCCTACCTACAATGAGCAGTTCTTC.

The J gene is TRBJ2-6, the V gene TRBV2, with D hard to call. V was shortened by 2 bases and J by 0 bases, with 2 bases between the two germline ends. This CDR3 has 14 amino acids. The germline V gene encodes CDR1 SNHLY and CDR2 FYNNEI. The CDR3 spells CASSELSGANVLTF. The CDR3 DNA reads as TGTGCCAGCAGTGAACTCTCTGGGGCCAACGTCCTGACTTTC.

V and J are TRBV10-3 and TRBJ2-5; TRBD2 aligns across 11 bases. CDR1 and CDR2 (germline): ENHRY, SYGVKD. The CDR3 spans 13 residues. Germline trimming cut 6 bases from V and 3 bases from J; bases unmatched to any gene: 0. DNA of the CDR3: TGTGCCATCAGACTAGCGGGAGAAGAGACCCAGTACTTC. As protein: CAIRLAGEETQYF.

CDR3 nucleotides: TGTGCCAGCAGCGTAGGAGACATAATGTCCTACTATGGCTACACCTTC. This translates into CASSVGDIMSYYGYTF. The chain combines TRBV9 with TRBJ1-2; D is ambiguous. The CDR3 has 16 residues. Trimming removed 0 bases from V and 3 bases from J, with 15 bases in between. Germline V gene data show CDR1 as SGDLS and CDR2 as YYNGEE.

CDR3 nucleotides: TGTGCCAGCTCACCTTCTGAGACAGGGGATCAGCCCCAGCATTTT. As protein: CASSPSETGDQPQHF. The chain couples TRBV18 to TRBJ1-5; 8 bases map to TRBD1. CDR1 and CDR2 (germline): KGHSH, LQKENI. The CDR3 is made up of 15 amino acids. V lost 3 bases to trimming and J lost 5 bases; unmatched junction nucleotides: 6. Full variable domain (rest looked up from reference TRBV18 and TRBJ1-5): NAGVMQNPRHLVRRRGQEARLRCSPMKGHSHVYWYRQLPEEGLKFMVYLQKENIIDESGMPKERFSAEFPKEGPSILRIQQVVRGDSAAYFCASSPSETGDQPQHFGDGTRLSIL.

For the CDR3, the DNA is TGCAGCTCCTCCGGGACAGGACAATACAATGAGCAGTTCTTC. Amino acid sequence: CSSSGTGQYNEQFF. The chain joins TRBV29-1 to TRBJ2-1, with TRBD1 matching over 8 bases. CDR1 SQVTM and CDR2 ANQGSEA come from the germline V gene. The CDR3 consists of 14 residues. V lost 8 bases and J lost 4; bases outside the gene matches: 10.